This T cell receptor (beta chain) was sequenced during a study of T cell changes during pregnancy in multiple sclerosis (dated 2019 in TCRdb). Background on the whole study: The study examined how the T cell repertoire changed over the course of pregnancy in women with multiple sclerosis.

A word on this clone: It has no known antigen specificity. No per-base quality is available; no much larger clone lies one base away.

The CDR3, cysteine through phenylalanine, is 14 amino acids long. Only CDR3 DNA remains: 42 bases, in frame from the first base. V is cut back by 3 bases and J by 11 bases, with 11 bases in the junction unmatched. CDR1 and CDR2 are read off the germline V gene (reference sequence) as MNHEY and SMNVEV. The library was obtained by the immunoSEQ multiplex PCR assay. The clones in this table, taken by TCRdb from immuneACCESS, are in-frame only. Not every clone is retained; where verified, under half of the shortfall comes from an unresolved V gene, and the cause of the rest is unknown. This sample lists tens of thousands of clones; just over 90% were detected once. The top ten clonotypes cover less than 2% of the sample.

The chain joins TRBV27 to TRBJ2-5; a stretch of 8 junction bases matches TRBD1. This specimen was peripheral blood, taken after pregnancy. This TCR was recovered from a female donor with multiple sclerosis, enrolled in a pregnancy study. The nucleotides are TGTGCCAGCAGTTTCGTCCAGGGGGCTGGGGAGCAGTACTTC. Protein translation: CASSFVQGAGEQYF.